Shown below are 14 T cell receptor beta chains from a single sample sequenced in a study of blood T cells in healthy people across ages. For the second PCR, which ran for roughly 7 to 11 cycles, a sample-barcoded 5' primer and a J-beta primer mix were used. In TCRdb, the 5' RACE reads were re-called with MiXCR into one record per CDR3 protein. The table records 1.5 million to 2 million distinct CDR3 sequences, about 49% of them present only once. The sequenced sample consisted of blood. These TCRs come from a middle-aged woman in good health.

The chain links TRBV28 to TRBJ2-5; D remains ambiguous. In germline, CDR1 is MDHEN, CDR2 SYDVKM. The CDR3 totals 12 residues. The V end was cut by 6 bases, the J end by 5 bases, with 10 bases between. The chain's CDR3 is CASRPPDETQYF. The CDR3 DNA follows: TGTGCCAGCAGGCCTCCCGATGAGACCCAGTACTTC.

This clonotype was detected once. The CDR3 here is CASKSGGGAATQYF. The CDR3 DNA reads TGTGCCAGCAAGTCCGGCGGGGGGGCCGCTACGCAGTATTTT. This sequence joins TRBV6-5 and TRBJ2-3; TRBD2 aligns across 9 bases. The CDR3 sequence is 14 residues long. Per germline, CDR1 MNHEY and CDR2 SVGAGI. Germline trimming cut 7 bases from V and 8 bases from J; bases unmatched to any gene: 10.

V is TRBV6-1 and J is TRBJ2-7, with 8 bases fitting TRBD2. The V gene's germline CDR1 is MNHNS and CDR2 SASEGT. With V trimmed by 4 bases and J by 7 bases, 12 bases remained unmatched. CDR3 length equals 15 residues. This CDR3 is CASSGVGAGVGEQYF. In DNA, the CDR3 is TGTGCCAGCAGTGGTGTTGGAGCGGGGGTCGGAGAGCAGTACTTC.

This clonotype was detected a few times. The V gene is TRBV5-1, the J gene TRBJ2-1, with a weak D call TRBD1 (5 bases). Per germline, CDR1 SGHRS and CDR2 YFSETQ. V lost 3 bases and J lost 7, with 11 bases in between. CDR3 size: 13 residues. CDR3 residues: CASSSDSPNEQFF. CDR3 sequence (DNA): TGCGCCAGCAGCTCCGACAGTCCGAATGAGCAGTTCTTC.

Concerning this clonotype: A much larger clone is a single base away; this may be a read error. The rearrangement links TRBV6-5 to TRBJ1-4; 9 nucleotides line up with TRBD1. The germline gives CDR1 MNHEY, CDR2 SVGAGI. CDR3 length: 14 residues. The trim removed 4 bases at V and 6 bases at J, leaving 3 bases unmatched. CDR3 DNA: TGTGCCAGCAGTTCGACAGGGGGTTATGAAAAACTGTTTTTT. It codes for CASSSTGGYEKLFF.

This chain uses TRBV6-2 or TRBV6-3 with TRBJ2-5; 7 bases are shared with TRBD2. The CDR3 consists of 15 residues. Trimming removed 2 bases from V and 11 bases from J; junction bases left unmatched: 14. CDR1 MNHEY and CDR2 SVGEGT come from the germline V gene. This CDR3 reads CASSYGAGVYNEQYF. In DNA, the CDR3 is TGTGCCAGCAGTTACGGGGCGGGAGTCTACAATGAGCAGTACTTC.

The CDR3 region is CASTGTGFYHYGYTF. The CDR3 region has the DNA TGTGCCAGTACCGGGACAGGGTTTTATCACTATGGCTACACCTTC. The V gene is TRBV28, the J gene TRBJ1-2; 9 bases fit TRBD1. Germline V gene data show CDR1 as MDHEN and CDR2 as SYDVKM. J gave up 3 bases and V 9 bases, and 11 bases lay outside the gene matches. CDR3 length: 15 residues.

The chain combines TRBV7-6 with TRBJ2-3; 10 positions match TRBD2. CDR1 SGHVS and CDR2 FNYEAQ come from the germline V gene. CDR3 length: 17 residues. V was pared by 0 bases and J by 6 bases, with 9 bases of the junction left unmatched. The CDR3 sequence: CASSLARLAGVADTQYF. CDR3 nucleotides: TGTGCCAGCAGCTTAGCGCGTCTAGCGGGGGTTGCGGATACGCAGTATTTT.

J is TRBJ2-1 and V is TRBV6-2 or TRBV6-3; D unresolved. CDR3 length: 13 amino acids. Germline V lookup: CDR1 MNHEY, CDR2 SVGEGT. Trimming removed 6 bases at V and 7 bases at J, with 13 bases between. The CDR3 loop reads CASSRRVINEQFF. CDR3 coding DNA: TGTGCCAGCAGCCGACGCGTGATTAATGAGCAGTTCTTC.

This clonotype was observed a handful of times. This rearrangement joins TRBV18 to TRBJ1-2, with unresolved D. The CDR3 contains 12 residues. V lost 5 bases to trimming and J lost 4 bases, with 8 bases between them. The germline CDR1 and CDR2 sequences are KGHSH and LQKENI. This CDR3 is CASSMKRYGYTF. DNA of the CDR3: TGTGCCAGCTCAATGAAACGCTATGGCTACACCTTC.

This clonotype was recorded many times. The chain is built from TRBV20-1 and TRBJ2-7; 7 bases map to TRBD1. Germline values: CDR1 DFQATT, CDR2 SNEGSKA (reference sequence). The CDR3 runs 15 residues. Trimming took 3 bases from V and 3 from J; bases not matched to a gene: 11. The CDR3 DNA sequence: TGCAGTGCTAGCCTTCTCGGGACAGACCTCTACGAGCAGTACTTC. It codes for CSASLLGTDLYEQYF.

The chain couples TRBV12-3 or TRBV12-4 to TRBJ1-1, with 9 bases identical to TRBD1. CDR3 length equals 12 residues. V gave up 3 bases and J gave up 9 bases; unmatched junction bases: 2. The CDR3 region has the DNA TGTGCCAGCAGTTTTTACAGGGGGCAAGCTTTCTTT. Translated, it gives CASSFYRGQAFF.

A few counts support this clonotype. The chain recombines TRBV5-1 with TRBJ1-5; 8 bases line up with TRBD1. CDR1 is SGHRS, CDR2 YFSETQ, per germline. Losses at the gene ends were 4 bases for V and 11 bases for J; bases not matched to a gene: 11. This CDR3 region has 14 residues. CDR3 in DNA: TGCGCCAGCAGCCCGACAGGGGCCTCCTCAGCCCAGCATTTT. It yields the protein CASSPTGASSAQHF.

This clonotype was observed once. The rearrangement uses TRBV6-5 and TRBJ1-2; TRBD1 aligns across 11 bases. The CDR3 runs 15 residues. Germline-derived CDR1 and CDR2 are MNHEY and SVGAGI. Trimming removed 4 bases from V and 5 bases from J; junction bases left unmatched: 6. The CDR3 here is CASSSWTGGQYGYTF. CDR3 in DNA: TGTGCCAGCAGTTCCTGGACAGGGGGCCAATATGGCTACACCTTC.